This T cell receptor (beta chain) derives from a study of OX40 agonist ivuxolimab in advanced cancers. Study-wide background: With ivuxolimab, an agonistic anti-OX40 (CD134) antibody, patients were treated.

For this clone: Its specificity is not known.

Assay: immunoSEQ multiplex PCR; the TCRdb copy retains only in-frame clones and omits some. The data contain approximately 30,000 clones, around nine tenths of them singletons. General study points: The study found that CD8+ T cells averaged more expanded clones than CD4+. Blood T cells, both CD4+ and CD8+, expanded clonally by week 6 at 0.1 to 3.0 mg/kg. Certain nonresponders likewise exhibited a low normalized T-cell clonal expansion.

J was trimmed by 2 bases and V by 3 bases; bases with no gene match: 10. The CDR3 has 19 residues. The germline V gene encodes CDR1 SGDLS and CDR2 YYNGEE. This clonotype was obtained from an adult with an advanced solid tumor such as melanoma, head and neck, liver or kidney cancer. The chain carries TRBV9 and TRBJ2-6; 11 bases line up with TRBD2. The material was CD4+ or CD8+ T cells sorted from blood, obtained in a trial of the OX40 agonist ivuxolimab. This CDR3 reads CASSEGTSGRLAGANVLTF. The CDR3 nucleotides read TGTGCCAGCAGCGAGGGGACTAGCGGAAGACTAGCTGGGGCCAACGTCCTGACTTTC.